Presented here are 2 T cell receptor beta chains from one specimen sequenced in a study of T cells after yellow fever vaccination. TCRdb independently ran MiXCR on the 5' RACE reads; one entry per CDR3 protein. The data show approximately 510,000 distinct CDR3 sequences, just over 20% seen once. Sequences were derived from PBMCs, sampled around 3 weeks after the first yellow fever vaccination. Receptors were obtained from a man aged 18-30 years who received the YFV17D yellow fever vaccine.

The rearrangement joins TRBV6-5 to TRBJ2-7; 7 nucleotides agree with TRBD1. The CDR3 has 14 amino acids. V lost 4 bases and J lost 2; bases outside the gene matches: 5. Looked up from germline, CDR1 is MNHEY and CDR2 is SVGAGI. The CDR3 region has the DNA TGTGCCAGCAGTTCCCCTCAGGGGGCCTACGAGCAGTACTTC. This codes for CASSSPQGAYEQYF.

This CDR3 is CASSYQASAGDTQYF. The CDR3 region has the DNA TGTGCCAGCAGCTACCAGGCTAGCGCGGGAGATACGCAGTATTTT. The rearrangement uses TRBV7-2 and TRBJ2-3, with D perhaps matching TRBD2 (6 bases). CDR1 is SGHTA, CDR2 FQGNSA, per germline. The CDR3 is made up of 15 amino acids. V was pared by 4 bases and J by 5 bases, with 16 bases between.